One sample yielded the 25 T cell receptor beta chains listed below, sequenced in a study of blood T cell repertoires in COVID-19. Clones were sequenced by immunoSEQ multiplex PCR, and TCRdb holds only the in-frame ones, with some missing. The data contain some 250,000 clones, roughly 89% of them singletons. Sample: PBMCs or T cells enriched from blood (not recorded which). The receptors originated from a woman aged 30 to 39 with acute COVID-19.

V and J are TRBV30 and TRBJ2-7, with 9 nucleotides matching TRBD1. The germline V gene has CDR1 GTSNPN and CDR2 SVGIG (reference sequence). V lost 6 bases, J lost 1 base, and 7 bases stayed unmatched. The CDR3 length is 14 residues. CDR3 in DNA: TGTGCCTGCCACCGGGACAGGGCTTCCTACGAGCAGTACTTC. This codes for CACHRDRASYEQYF.

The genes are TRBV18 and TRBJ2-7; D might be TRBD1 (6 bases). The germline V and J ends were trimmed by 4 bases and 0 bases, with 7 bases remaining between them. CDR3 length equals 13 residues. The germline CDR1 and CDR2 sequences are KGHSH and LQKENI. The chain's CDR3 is CASSHRASYEQYF. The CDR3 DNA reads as TGTGCCAGCTCACACAGGGCCTCCTACGAGCAGTACTTC.

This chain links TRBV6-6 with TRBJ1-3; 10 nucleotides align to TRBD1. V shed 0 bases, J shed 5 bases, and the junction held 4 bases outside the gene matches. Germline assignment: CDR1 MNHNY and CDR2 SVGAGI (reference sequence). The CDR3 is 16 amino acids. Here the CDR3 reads CASSYSTGGNRNTIYF. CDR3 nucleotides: TGTGCCAGCAGTTACTCGACAGGGGGCAATCGAAACACCATATATTTT.

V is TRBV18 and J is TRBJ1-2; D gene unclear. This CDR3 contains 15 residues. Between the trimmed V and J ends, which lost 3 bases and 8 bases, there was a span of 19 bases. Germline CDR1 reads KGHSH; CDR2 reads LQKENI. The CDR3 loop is CASSPSKPSLKGYTF. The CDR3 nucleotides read TGTGCCAGCTCACCCTCGAAGCCGAGTCTAAAAGGCTACACCTTC.

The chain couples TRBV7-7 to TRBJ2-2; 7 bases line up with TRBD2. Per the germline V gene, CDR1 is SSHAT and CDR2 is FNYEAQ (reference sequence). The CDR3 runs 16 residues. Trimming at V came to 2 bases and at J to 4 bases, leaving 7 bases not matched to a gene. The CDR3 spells CASSLSSGEVTGELFF. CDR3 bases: TGTGCCAGCAGCTTATCCAGCGGGGAGGTCACCGGGGAGCTGTTTTTT.

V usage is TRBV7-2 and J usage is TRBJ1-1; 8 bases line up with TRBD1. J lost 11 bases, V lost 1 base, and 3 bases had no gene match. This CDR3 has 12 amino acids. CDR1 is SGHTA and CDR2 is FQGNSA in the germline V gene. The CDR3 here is CASSLERTGAFF. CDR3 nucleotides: TGTGCCAGCAGCTTAGAACGGACAGGGGCTTTCTTT. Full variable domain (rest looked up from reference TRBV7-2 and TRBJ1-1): GAGVSQSPSNKVTEKGKDVELRCDPISGHTALYWYRQSLGQGLEFLIYFQGNSAPDKSGLPSDRFSAERTGGSVSTLTIQRTQQEDSAVYLCASSLERTGAFFGQGTRLTVV.

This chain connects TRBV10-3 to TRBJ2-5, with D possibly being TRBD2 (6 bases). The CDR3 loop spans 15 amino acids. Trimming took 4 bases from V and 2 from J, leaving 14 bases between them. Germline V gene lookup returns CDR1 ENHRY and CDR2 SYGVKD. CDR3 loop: CAISVTRDRQETQYF. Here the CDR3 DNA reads TGTGCCATCAGTGTAACGCGGGACCGTCAAGAGACCCAGTACTTC.

In nucleotides, the CDR3 is TGTGCCAGCACCAAACCCGGAGGGGACCATTCACCCCTCCACTTT. Amino acid sequence: CASTKPGGDHSPLHF. The chain recombines TRBV5-4 with TRBJ1-6; maybe TRBD1 (5 bases). Germline V gene lookup returns CDR1 SGHNT and CDR2 YYREEE (reference sequence). Trimming pared 6 bases from V and 8 bases from J, leaving 18 bases between. The CDR3 length is 15 residues.

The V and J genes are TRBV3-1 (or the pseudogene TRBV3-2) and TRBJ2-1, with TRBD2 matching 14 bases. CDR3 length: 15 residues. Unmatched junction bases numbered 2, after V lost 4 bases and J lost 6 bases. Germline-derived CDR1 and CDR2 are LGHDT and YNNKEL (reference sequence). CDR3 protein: CASSRTSGGINEQFF. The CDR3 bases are TGTGCCAGCAGCCGGACTAGCGGGGGGATCAATGAGCAGTTCTTC.

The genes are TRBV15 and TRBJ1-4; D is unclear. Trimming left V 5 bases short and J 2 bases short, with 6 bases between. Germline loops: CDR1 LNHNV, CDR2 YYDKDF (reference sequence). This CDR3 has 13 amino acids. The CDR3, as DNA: TGTGCCACCAGCTCGCGGACTAATGAAAAACTGTTTTTT. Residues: CATSSRTNEKLFF.

The CDR3 region has the DNA TGTGCCAGCGGTCACCGGGGACTGTCCGCAGATACGCAGTATTTT. It yields the protein CASGHRGLSADTQYF. V usage is TRBV11-2 and J usage is TRBJ2-3; tentative D call: TRBD2 (6 bases). The CDR3 consists of 15 residues. Trimming pared 8 bases from V and 4 bases from J, leaving 19 bases between. Per the germline V gene, CDR1 is SGHAT and CDR2 is FQNNGV.

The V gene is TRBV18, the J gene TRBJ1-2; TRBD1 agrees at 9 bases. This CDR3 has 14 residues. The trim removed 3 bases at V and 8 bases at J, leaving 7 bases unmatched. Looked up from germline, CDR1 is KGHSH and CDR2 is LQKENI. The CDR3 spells CASSPDRGPWGYTF. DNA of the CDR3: TGTGCCAGCTCACCGGACAGGGGACCCTGGGGCTACACCTTC. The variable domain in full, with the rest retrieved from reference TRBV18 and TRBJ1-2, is NAGVMQNPRHLVRRRGQEARLRCSPMKGHSHVYWYRQLPEEGLKFMVYLQKENIIDESGMPKERFSAEFPKEGPSILRIQQVVRGDSAAYFCASSPDRGPWGYTFGSGTRLTVV.

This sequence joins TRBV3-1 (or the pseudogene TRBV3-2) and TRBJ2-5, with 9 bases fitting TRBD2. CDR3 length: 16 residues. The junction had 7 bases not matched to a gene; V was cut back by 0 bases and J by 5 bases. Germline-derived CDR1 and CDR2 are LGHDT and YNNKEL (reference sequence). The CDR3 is CASSQDEAGGGETQYF. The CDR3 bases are TGTGCCAGCAGCCAAGACGAAGCGGGGGGCGGGGAGACCCAGTACTTC.

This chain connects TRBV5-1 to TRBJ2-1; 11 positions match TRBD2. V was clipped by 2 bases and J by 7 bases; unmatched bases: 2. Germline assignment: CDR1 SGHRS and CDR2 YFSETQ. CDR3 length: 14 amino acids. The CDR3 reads CASSLLAGENEQFF. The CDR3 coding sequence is TGCGCCAGCAGCTTACTAGCGGGGGAAAATGAGCAGTTCTTC.

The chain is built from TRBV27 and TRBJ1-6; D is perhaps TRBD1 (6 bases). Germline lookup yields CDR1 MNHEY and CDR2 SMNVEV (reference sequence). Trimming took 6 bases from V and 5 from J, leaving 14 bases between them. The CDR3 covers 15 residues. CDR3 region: CASRMGGGNNSPLHF. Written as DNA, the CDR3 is TGTGCCAGCAGGATGGGGGGGGGCAATAATTCACCCCTCCACTTT.

CDR3 sequence reads: CASSSRVVRLGTEAFF. The CDR3 coding sequence is TGTGCCAGCAGTTCACGCGTTGTCCGACTAGGTACTGAAGCTTTCTTT. The gene calls are TRBV27 and TRBJ1-1; D is ambiguous. V lost 4 bases, J lost 5 bases, and 20 bases lay in between. CDR1 and CDR2 from the germline V gene are MNHEY and SMNVEV (reference sequence). The CDR3 consists of 16 residues.

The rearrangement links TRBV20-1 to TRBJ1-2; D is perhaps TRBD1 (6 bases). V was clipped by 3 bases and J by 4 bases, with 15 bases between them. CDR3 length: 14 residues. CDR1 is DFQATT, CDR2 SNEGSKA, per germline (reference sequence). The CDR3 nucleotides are TGCAGTGCTAGTGTTGGGGGCTTGATCTATGGCTACACCTTC. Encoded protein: CSASVGGLIYGYTF.

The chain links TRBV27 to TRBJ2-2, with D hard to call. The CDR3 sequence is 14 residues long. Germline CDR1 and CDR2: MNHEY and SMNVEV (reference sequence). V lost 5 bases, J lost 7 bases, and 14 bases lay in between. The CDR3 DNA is TGTGCCAGCAGTCCTACAGTGGTTGGCGGGGAGCTGTTTTTT. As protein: CASSPTVVGGELFF.

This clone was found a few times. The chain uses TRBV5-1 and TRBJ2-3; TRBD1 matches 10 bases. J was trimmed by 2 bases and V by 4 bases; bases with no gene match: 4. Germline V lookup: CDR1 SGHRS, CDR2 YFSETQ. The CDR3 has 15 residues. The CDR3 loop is CASSPTGGPTDTQYF. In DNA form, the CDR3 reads TGCGCCAGCAGCCCGACAGGGGGCCCCACAGATACGCAGTATTTT.

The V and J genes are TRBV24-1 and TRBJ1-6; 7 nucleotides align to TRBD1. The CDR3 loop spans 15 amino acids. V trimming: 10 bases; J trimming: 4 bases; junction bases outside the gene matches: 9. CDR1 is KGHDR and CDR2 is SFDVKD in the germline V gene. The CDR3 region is CATLTGPDYNSPLHF. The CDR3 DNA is TGTGCCACTTTGACAGGGCCCGATTATAATTCACCCCTCCACTTT.

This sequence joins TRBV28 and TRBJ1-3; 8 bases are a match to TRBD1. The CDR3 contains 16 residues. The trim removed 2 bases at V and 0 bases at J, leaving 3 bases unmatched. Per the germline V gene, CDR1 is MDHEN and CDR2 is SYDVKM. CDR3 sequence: CASSLQGAGSGNTIYF. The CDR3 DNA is TGTGCCAGCAGTTTACAGGGGGCTGGCTCTGGAAACACCATATATTTT. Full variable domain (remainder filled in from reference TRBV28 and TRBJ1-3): DVKVTQSSRYLVKRTGEKVFLECVQDMDHENMFWYRQDPGLGLRLIYFSYDVKMKEKGDIPEGYSVSREKKERFSLILESASTNQTSMYLCASSLQGAGSGNTIYFGEGSWLTVV.

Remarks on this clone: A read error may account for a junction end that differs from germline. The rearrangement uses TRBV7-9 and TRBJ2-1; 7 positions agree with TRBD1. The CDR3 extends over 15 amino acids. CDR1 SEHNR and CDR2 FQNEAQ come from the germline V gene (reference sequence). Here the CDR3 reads CASSVAKGAVNEQFF. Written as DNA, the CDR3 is TGTGCCAGCAGCGTAGCAAAGGGGGCAGTCAATGAGCAGTTCTTC.

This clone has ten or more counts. The DNA for the CDR3 is TGTGCCAGCAGTGAATGGCAGACATTTGAAGCTTTCTTT. Translated: CASSEWQTFEAFF. The chain links TRBV6-1 to TRBJ1-1; D is undetermined. The CDR3 is 13 residues long. Trimming stripped 2 bases from V and 7 bases from J, with 11 bases between. Germline loops: CDR1 MNHNS, CDR2 SASEGT.

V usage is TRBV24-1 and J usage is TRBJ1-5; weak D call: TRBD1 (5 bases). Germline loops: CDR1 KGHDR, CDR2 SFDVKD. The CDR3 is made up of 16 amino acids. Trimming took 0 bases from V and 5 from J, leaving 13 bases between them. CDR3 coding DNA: TGTGCCACCAGTGATTTGCAATCAGGGTACGATCAGCCCCAGCATTTT. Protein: CATSDLQSGYDQPQHF.

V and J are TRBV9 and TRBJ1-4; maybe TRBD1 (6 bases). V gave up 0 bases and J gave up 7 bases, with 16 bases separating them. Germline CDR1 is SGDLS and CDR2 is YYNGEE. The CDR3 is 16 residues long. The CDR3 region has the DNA TGTGCCAGCAGCGTAGGGGGGGGCCCGGCTGGTGAAAAACTGTTTTTT. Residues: CASSVGGGPAGEKLFF.